This entry is about one TCR beta chain. Its matching antigen is unknown. The source of the sample is a study of siplizumab effects on memory and regulatory T cells. Study conclusions and caveats: Memory cells seemed less diverse than naive T cells, which seemed major alloresponse contributors. Alloreactive CD4+ clones that could be mapped were on average 68.8% Treg-derived with siplizumab, against more than 25% in controls.

CDR1 is SGHRS and CDR2 is YFSETQ in the germline V gene. The CDR3 contains 14 residues. Using immunoSEQ multiplex PCR, the repertoire was profiled, and TCRdb retains in-frame clones only, with some absent. This sample carries tens of thousands of clones, 89% of them seen once, and the ten largest clones take approximately 0.25%. The receptor comes from a human donor in good health. This sequence joins TRBV5-1 and TRBJ2-5; unclear D gene. The last part of the DNA fits TRBJ2-7 better; the J call may be wrong. The source material was naive CD4+ T cells sorted from blood. CDR3 DNA sequence: TGCGCCAGCAGCTTGGTGGCAGACTCCTACGAGCAGTACTTC. Translated, it gives CASSLVADSYEQYF.